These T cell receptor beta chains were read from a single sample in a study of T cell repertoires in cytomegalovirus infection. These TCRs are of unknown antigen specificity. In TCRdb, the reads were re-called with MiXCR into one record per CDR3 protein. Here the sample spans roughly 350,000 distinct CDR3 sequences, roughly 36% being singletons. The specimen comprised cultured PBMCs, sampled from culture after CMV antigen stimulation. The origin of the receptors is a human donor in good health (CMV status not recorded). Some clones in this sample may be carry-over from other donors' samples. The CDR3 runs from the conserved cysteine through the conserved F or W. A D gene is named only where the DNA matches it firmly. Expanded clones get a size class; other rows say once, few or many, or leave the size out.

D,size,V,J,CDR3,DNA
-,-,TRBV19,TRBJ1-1,CASKAAGGLNTEAFF,TGTGCCAGTAAAGCCGCCGGGGGATTGAACACTGAAGCTTTCTTT
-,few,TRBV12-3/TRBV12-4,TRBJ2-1,CASSLALMSGRYNEQFF,TGTGCCAGCAGTTTAGCGCTAATGAGCGGCCGATACAATGAGCAGTTCTTC
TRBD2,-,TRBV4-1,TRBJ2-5,CASSPQALAGQETQYF,TGCGCCAGCAGCCCACAGGCACTAGCGGGACAAGAGACCCAGTACTTC
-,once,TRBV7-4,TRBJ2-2,CASRWVSGELFF,TGTGCCAGCAGATGGGTGAGCGGGGAGCTGTTTTTT
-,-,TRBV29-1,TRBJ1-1,CSVVRDQYTEAFF,TGCAGCGTTGTGAGGGACCAGTACACTGAAGCTTTCTTT
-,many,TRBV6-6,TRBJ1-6,CASSLGDTDSPLHF,TGTGCCAGCAGTCTCGGGGACACGGATTCACCCCTCCACTTT
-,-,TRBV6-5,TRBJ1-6,CASSSENNSPLHF,TGTGCCAGCAGTTCAGAGAATAATTCACCCCTCCACTTT
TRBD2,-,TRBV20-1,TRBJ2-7,CSAGLAGGSTYEQYF,TGCAGTGCCGGACTAGCGGGAGGATCCACCTACGAGCAGTACTTC
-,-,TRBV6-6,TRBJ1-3,CASSSWSRSGNTIYF,TGTGCCAGCAGCTCTTGGTCGCGCTCTGGAAACACCATATATTTT
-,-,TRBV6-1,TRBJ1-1,CASSPFFKRDSEAFF,TGTGCCAGCAGCCCATTCTTCAAGAGGGATTCTGAAGCTTTCTTT
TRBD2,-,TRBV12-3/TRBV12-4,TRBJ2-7,CASTLFVVFGTSAEYEQYF,TGTGCCAGCACTTTATTCGTCGTCTTCGGGACTAGCGCTGAGTACGAGCAGTACTTC
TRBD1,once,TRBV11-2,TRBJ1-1,CASSFRGQSNTEAFF,TGTGCCAGCAGCTTTAGGGGACAGTCGAACACTGAAGCTTTCTTT
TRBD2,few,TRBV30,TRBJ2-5,CAIAGAGETQYF,TGTGCGATAGCGGGAGCTGGAGAGACCCAGTACTTC
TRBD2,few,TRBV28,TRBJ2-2,CASRGLAINTGELFF,TGTGCCAGCAGGGGACTAGCGATTAACACCGGGGAGCTGTTTTTT